This is a list of T cell receptor beta chains from one sample in a study of CD8 T cells in Susac syndrome. From the immunoSEQ multiplex PCR reads, TCRdb called clonotypes with MiXCR, one entry per CDR3 protein. The sample lists 100,000 to 150,000 distinct CDR3 sequences, roughly 80% occurring once. Sequenced sample: CD8+ T cells from PBMCs. The receptors stem from a human donor with multiple sclerosis. Both conserved end residues are part of each CDR3. The order of the fields is J gene, V gene, D gene, CDR3 protein, CDR3 DNA. A D gene is named only where the DNA matches it firmly.

TRBJ2-1 | TRBV4-1 | NA | CASSQDPRAYNEQFF | TGCGCCAGCAGCCAAGATCCCCGGGCGTACAATGAGCAGTTCTTC
TRBJ1-2 | TRBV7-9 | NA | CASSPGVGYGYTF | TGTGCCAGCAGCCCAGGGGTAGGGTATGGCTACACCTTC
TRBJ2-3 | TRBV4-2 | NA | CASSQDFSYASDTQYF | TGTGCCAGCAGCCAAGATTTCAGTTATGCCTCGGATACGCAGTATTTT
TRBJ2-3 | TRBV5-4 | NA | CASSLRGRGGDTQYF | TGTGCCAGCAGCCTCCGCGGCAGGGGTGGAGATACGCAGTATTTT
TRBJ2-5 | TRBV30 | TRBD2 | CAWSMLAGVEETQYF | TGTGCCTGGAGTATGTTAGCGGGAGTGGAAGAGACCCAGTACTTC
TRBJ1-3 | TRBV12-5 | NA | CASGPTVNTIYF | TGTGCTAGTGGCCCGACAGTAAACACCATATATTTT
TRBJ2-7 | TRBV6-5 | NA | CASSYSIGASYEQYF | TGTGCCAGCAGTTACTCGATCGGGGCCTCCTACGAGCAGTACTTC
TRBJ2-3 | TRBV12-3/TRBV12-4 | NA | CASRPPTSTDTQYF | TGTGCCAGCAGGCCGCCAACTAGCACAGATACGCAGTATTTT
TRBJ2-7 | TRBV7-9 | NA | CASSLTGGEQYF | TGTGCCAGCAGTTTAACAGGTGGCGAGCAGTACTTC
TRBJ2-3 | TRBV2 | NA | CASMGSSWGTDTQYF | TGTGCCAGCATGGGTTCTAGCTGGGGCACAGATACGCAGTATTTT
TRBJ1-2 | TRBV28 | NA | CASSYALGHGKGGYTF | TGTGCCAGCAGTTATGCCCTGGGACACGGGAAAGGTGGCTACACCTTC